This entry features one T cell receptor (beta chain) sequence. After constant-region reverse-primer amplification, full-length variable regions underwent semi-nested PCR with Nested Universal Primer A. Each CDR3 protein gets one entry after TCRdb re-called the 5' RACE reads with MiXCR. The data contain around 37,000 distinct CDR3 sequences, less than 35% of them singletons. V trimming: 7 bases; J trimming: 3 bases; junction bases outside the gene matches: 2. The length of the CDR3 is 13 residues. The rearrangement uses TRBV12-3 or TRBV12-4 and TRBJ2-5; 10 bases agree with TRBD2. The clonotype originates from a female donor with breast cancer. The specimen sequenced was memory CD4+ T cells sorted from a lymph node. Sample subset: memory CD4+ T cells, CD4+CD45RO+CD25-. The CDR3 DNA follows: TGTGCCAGCAAGCTAGCGGGAGAAGAGACCCAGTACTTC. Residues: CASKLAGEETQYF.